The clone carrying this T cell receptor (beta chain) was picked up many times. No antigen is known for it. The data originate from a study of T cells after yellow fever vaccination. MiXCR, run by TCRdb on the 5' RACE reads, gives a single entry per CDR3 protein. Of 150,000 to 200,000 distinct CDR3 sequences listed, approximately 10% are singletons. This CDR3 has 14 amino acids. Trimming cost V 8 bases and J 0 bases, with 8 bases left between them. Germline V gene lookup returns CDR1 MNHEY and CDR2 SMNVEV (reference sequence). General study findings and limits: Post-booster reappearance was seen for most primary-vaccination clones (around 97% CD4, about 88% CD8). The secondary response was weaker but peaked faster, day 5 versus 15.

This material consisted of CD8+ T cells sorted from PBMCs, taken 15 days after the yellow fever booster vaccination. The source is a man aged 18 to 30 who received the YFV17D yellow fever vaccine. The V call is TRBV27, the J call TRBJ1-6; a possible D gene is TRBD1 (6 bases). The CDR3 DNA reads as TGTGCCAGCCAGGACAGCTCCTATAATTCACCCCTCCACTTT. Residues: CASQDSSYNSPLHF.